This is a list of T cell receptor beta chains from one sample in a study of blood T cells in healthy people across ages. TCRdb used MiXCR to reprocess the 5' RACE reads, holding one entry per CDR3 protein. Of about a million distinct CDR3 sequences in the sample, 48% are singletons; the top ten hold around 15%. Sequenced input: blood. These TCRs come from a man aged 25-45 years in good health. Each CDR3 is given with its conserved first and last residue. A D gene is named only where the DNA matches it firmly. Expanded clones get a size class; other rows say once, few or many, or leave the size out.

>TRBJ1-2|TRBV10-3|-|TRBD1
TGTGCCATCAGTGGGACAGGCAAAGGCTACACCTTC
CAISGTGKGYTF
>TRBJ1-2|TRBV6-2/TRBV6-3|few|-
TGTGCCAGCAGCCCCACGGGTCGGGGAAATGGCTACACCTTC
CASSPTGRGNGYTF
>TRBJ2-1|TRBV25-1|-|TRBD2
TGTGCCAGCAGGGGCAGCGGGGGCTACAATGAGCAGTTCTTC
CASRGSGGYNEQFF
>TRBJ1-2|TRBV9|-|-
TGTGCCAGCAGCGCATCACGGGGTCGGAACTATGGCTACACCTTC
CASSASRGRNYGYTF
>TRBJ2-7|TRBV11-2|few|-
TGTGCCAGCAGCTTAGCTGGCGTGAGCTCCTACGAGCAGTACTTC
CASSLAGVSSYEQYF
>TRBJ2-7|TRBV7-2|-|-
TGTGCCAGCAGCTTAGATCCGAGCTCCTACGAGCAGTACTTC
CASSLDPSSYEQYF
>TRBJ1-2|TRBV7-2|many|TRBD1
TGTGCCAGCAGTCCCGCAGGGGGTAACTATGGCTACACCTTC
CASSPAGGNYGYTF
>TRBJ1-1|TRBV3-1|-|-
TGTGCCAGCAGCCAAGTGCAGTCCGACACTGAAGCTTTCTTT
CASSQVQSDTEAFF
>TRBJ2-3|TRBV12-3/TRBV12-4|few|TRBD2
TGTGCCAGCACCGAACTAGCGCCTAGCACAGATACGCAGTATTTT
CASTELAPSTDTQYF
>TRBJ2-7|TRBV6-5|-|-
TGTGCCAGCAGTTACCGGATAACAGGGTCCGGCTCCTACGAGCAGTACTTC
CASSYRITGSGSYEQYF
>TRBJ2-1|TRBV6-2/TRBV6-3|few|-
TGTGCCAGCAGCTCCTCCCTGATTAGCATGGGCAATGAGCAGTTCTTC
CASSSSLISMGNEQFF
>TRBJ2-5|TRBV25-1|-|-
TGTGCCAGCAGCACCGACAAGGGAGAGACCCAGTACTTC
CASSTDKGETQYF
>TRBJ2-1|TRBV15|-|-
TGTGCCACCAGCAGAGGAAGCGGCCTCTACAATGAGCAGTTCTTC
CATSRGSGLYNEQFF
>TRBJ2-3|TRBV30|-|-
TGTGCCTGGACCGGCATGAGGGATACGCAGTATTTT
CAWTGMRDTQYF
>TRBJ2-3|TRBV27|-|TRBD2
TGTGCCAGCAGTTTATCGAATCGCGGGGGGGGTACGCAGTATTTT
CASSLSNRGGGTQYF
>TRBJ1-4|TRBV3-1|few|TRBD1
TGTGCCAGCAGCCAAGATAAGACCGTCCCGGGACAGTTCACTAATGAAAAACTGTTTTTT
CASSQDKTVPGQFTNEKLFF
>TRBJ2-7|TRBV30|few|-
TGTGCCTGGAGTGTATTAACTAGCTACGAGCAGTACTTC
CAWSVLTSYEQYF
>TRBJ2-1|TRBV30|-|TRBD2
TGTGCCTGGGAAGGGGAAAGCGGGGGGGCCTCCTACAATGAGCAGTTCTTC
CAWEGESGGASYNEQFF
>TRBJ2-7|TRBV6-1|few|TRBD1
TGTGCCAGCATCCTTACTTCCGGGACAGTCACCTACGAGCAGTACTTC
CASILTSGTVTYEQYF
>TRBJ2-3|TRBV9|few|-
TGTGCCAGCAGCGTAGCGGCCCGGGCCCCAGATACGCAGTATTTT
CASSVAARAPDTQYF
>TRBJ2-7|TRBV20-1|few|-
TGCAGTGCTAGAGGACGGGCGGGGACGGTCGAGCAGTACTTC
CSARGRAGTVEQYF
>TRBJ2-5|TRBV20-1|few|-
TGCAGTGCTAGAGACCCACCAAGAAACCAAGAGACCCAGTACTTC
CSARDPPRNQETQYF
>TRBJ1-5|TRBV10-2|-|TRBD1
TGCGCCAGCCAACAGGGGGTGGGTCAGCCCCAGCATTTT
CASQQGVGQPQHF
>TRBJ2-5|TRBV7-2|-|TRBD2
TGTGCCAGCAGCCTAACGCTAGCGGTCCAAGAGACCCAGTACTTC
CASSLTLAVQETQYF
>TRBJ2-3|TRBV9|-|-
TGTGCCAGCGCGGGGCGAGAGGGCAATACGCAGTATTTT
CASAGREGNTQYF
>TRBJ2-5|TRBV7-8|-|-
TGTGCCAGCAGCTTAGAAGTGACTATGGCGACCCAGTACTTC
CASSLEVTMATQYF
>TRBJ2-1|TRBV28|few|-
TGTGCCAGCAACCGTGAGGGGGGCAATGAGCAGTTCTTC
CASNREGGNEQFF
>TRBJ2-3|TRBV20-1|few|-
TGCAGTGCCAAATCCGGGGACGGAAACACAGATACGCAGTATTTT
CSAKSGDGNTDTQYF
>TRBJ1-2|TRBV28|-|-
TGTGCCAGCAGTTCAATCTCAGGCGGGAGGTTTAACTATGGCTACACCTTC
CASSSISGGRFNYGYTF
>TRBJ2-7|TRBV6-2/TRBV6-3|few|-
TGTGCCAGCAGTTACTCGGCAGCCCGGGACGAGCAGTACTTC
CASSYSAARDEQYF
>TRBJ2-7|TRBV28|-|TRBD1
TGTGCCAGCAGTGGACAGGTATTCCAGTACTTC
CASSGQVFQYF
>TRBJ2-1|TRBV20-1|-|-
TGCAGTGCTAGAGATCGATACATGAGCTACAATGAGCAGTTCTTC
CSARDRYMSYNEQFF
>TRBJ2-7|TRBV5-1|-|-
TGCGCCAGCAGCTACTCCATAACAGAGTACGAGCAGTACTTC
CASSYSITEYEQYF
>TRBJ2-2|TRBV9|few|TRBD2
TGTGCCAGCAGCGATACCGGGACTACAAACACCGGGGAGCTGTTTTTT
CASSDTGTTNTGELFF
>TRBJ1-6|TRBV6-1|once|-
TGTGCCAGCAGTGAAGTATTCGTCTCACCCCTCCACTTT
CASSEVFVSPLHF
>TRBJ2-5|TRBV5-5|few|-
TGTGCCAGCAGCTTGTCAGCACTTAAAGAGACCCAGTACTTC
CASSLSALKETQYF
>TRBJ2-3|TRBV7-9|-|-
TGTGCCAGCAGCGCTCAGGGGATGGGCACAGATACGCAGTATTTT
CASSAQGMGTDTQYF
>TRBJ1-5|TRBV4-1|many|-
TGCGCCAGCAGCCAAGAGCAGGACGGTTATCAGCCCCAGCATTTT
CASSQEQDGYQPQHF
>TRBJ2-3|TRBV4-3|-|TRBD1
TGCGCCAGCAGCCAAGCGGGGCCCCAAGCAGGGGGTCGCACAGATACGCAGTATTTT
CASSQAGPQAGGRTDTQYF
>TRBJ2-1|TRBV7-2|-|TRBD2
TGTGCCAGCAGCTTAGGAGGGACTAGCGACAGCTCCTACAATGAGCAGTTCTTC
CASSLGGTSDSSYNEQFF
>TRBJ1-4|TRBV7-6|-|-
TGTGCCAGCAGCTTACTTCTCAGGGGCGGGGGTGAAAAACTGTTTTTT
CASSLLLRGGGEKLFF
>TRBJ2-7|TRBV7-2|few|TRBD2
TGTGCCAGCAGCTTATTGCTAGCGGGGGTCGGTAACGAGCAGTACTTC
CASSLLLAGVGNEQYF
>TRBJ2-1|TRBV3-1|-|-
TGTGCCAGCAGCCATGGACGGTACAATGAGCAGTTCTTC
CASSHGRYNEQFF
>TRBJ2-1|TRBV15|-|TRBD2
TGTGCCACCAGCAGAGGCCCGACTAGCGGGCGGATCGATGAGCAGTTCTTC
CATSRGPTSGRIDEQFF
>TRBJ2-3|TRBV3-1|-|TRBD2
TGTGCCAGCAGCCGAAATCTAGCGGGGCTGACAGATACGCAGTATTTT
CASSRNLAGLTDTQYF
>TRBJ1-6|TRBV5-8|-|-
TGTGCCAGCAGCTGTGGTCCGACACTATATTCACCCCTCCACTTT
CASSCGPTLYSPLHF
>TRBJ1-4|TRBV4-3|-|TRBD1
TGCGCCAGCAGCCACCCGGGACAGGGTTATGAAAAACTGTTTTTT
CASSHPGQGYEKLFF
>TRBJ2-5|TRBV5-1|-|-
TGCGCCAGCAGTGTATTTCAAGAGACCCAGTACTTC
CASSVFQETQYF
>TRBJ2-3|TRBV7-9|-|TRBD2
TGTGCCAGCGGCCCCTCTGGCGGGGGGCCTATCACAGATACGCAGTATTTT
CASGPSGGGPITDTQYF
>TRBJ2-1|TRBV27|-|-
TGTGCCAGCAGTTTACAGGATGAGCAGTTCTTC
CASSLQDEQFF
>TRBJ2-7|TRBV9|-|-
TGTGCCAGTAGCGTAGCGGCGGGACAAATCTACGAGCAGTACTTC
CASSVAAGQIYEQYF
>TRBJ2-1|TRBV25-1|few|-
TGTGCCAGCAGTGAACGGGTACCCTACAATGAGCAGTTCTTC
CASSERVPYNEQFF
>TRBJ1-1|TRBV7-8|-|TRBD1
TGTGCCAGCAGCTTAGCTGACAGGGGAAACACTGAAGCTTTCTTT
CASSLADRGNTEAFF